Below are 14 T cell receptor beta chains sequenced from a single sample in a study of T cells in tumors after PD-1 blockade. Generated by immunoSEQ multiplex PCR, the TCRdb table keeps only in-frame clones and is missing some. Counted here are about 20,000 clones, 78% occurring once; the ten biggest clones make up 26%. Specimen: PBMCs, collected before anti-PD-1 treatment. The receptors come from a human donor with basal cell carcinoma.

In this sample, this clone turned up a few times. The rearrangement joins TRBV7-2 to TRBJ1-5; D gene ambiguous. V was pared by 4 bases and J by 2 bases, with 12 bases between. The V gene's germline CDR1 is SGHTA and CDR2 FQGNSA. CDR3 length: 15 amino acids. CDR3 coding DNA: TGTGCCAGCAGCTCGGGGAGCTCGGGCAATCAGCCCCAGCATTTT. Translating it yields CASSSGSSGNQPQHF.

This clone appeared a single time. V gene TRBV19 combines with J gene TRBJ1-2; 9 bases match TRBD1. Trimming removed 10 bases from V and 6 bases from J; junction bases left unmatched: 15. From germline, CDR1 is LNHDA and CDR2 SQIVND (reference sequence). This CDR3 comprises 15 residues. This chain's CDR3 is CATKEIGDREDGYTF. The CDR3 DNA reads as TGTGCCACGAAGGAGATAGGGGACAGGGAGGATGGCTACACCTTC.

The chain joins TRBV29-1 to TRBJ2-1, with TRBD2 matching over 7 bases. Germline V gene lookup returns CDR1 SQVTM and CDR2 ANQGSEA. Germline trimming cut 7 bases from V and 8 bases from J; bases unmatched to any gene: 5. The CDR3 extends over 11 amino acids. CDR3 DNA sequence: TGCAGCGCTGGGAGGGTAGATGAGCAGTTCTTC. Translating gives CSAGRVDEQFF.

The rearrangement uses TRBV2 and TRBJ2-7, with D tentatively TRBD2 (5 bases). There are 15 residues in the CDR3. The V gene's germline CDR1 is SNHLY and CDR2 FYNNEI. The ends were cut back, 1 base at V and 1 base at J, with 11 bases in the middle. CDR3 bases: TGTGCCAGCAGTGAAGGGCGAGGGTTTTCCTACGAGCAGTACTTC. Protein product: CASSEGRGFSYEQYF.

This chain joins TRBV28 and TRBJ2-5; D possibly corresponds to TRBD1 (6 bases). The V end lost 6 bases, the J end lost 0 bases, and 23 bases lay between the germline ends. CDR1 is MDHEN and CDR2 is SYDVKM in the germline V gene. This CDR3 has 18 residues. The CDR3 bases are TGTGCCAGCAGCCTAACCCTGGGCCGAACAGGGTACCAAGAGACCCAGTACTTC. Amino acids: CASSLTLGRTGYQETQYF.

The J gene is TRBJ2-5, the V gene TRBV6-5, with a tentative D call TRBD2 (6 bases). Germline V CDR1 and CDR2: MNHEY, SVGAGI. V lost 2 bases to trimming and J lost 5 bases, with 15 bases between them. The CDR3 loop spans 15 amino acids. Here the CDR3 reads CASSYEGAGWETQYF. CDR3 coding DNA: TGTGCCAGCAGTTACGAAGGAGCGGGTTGGGAGACCCAGTACTTC.

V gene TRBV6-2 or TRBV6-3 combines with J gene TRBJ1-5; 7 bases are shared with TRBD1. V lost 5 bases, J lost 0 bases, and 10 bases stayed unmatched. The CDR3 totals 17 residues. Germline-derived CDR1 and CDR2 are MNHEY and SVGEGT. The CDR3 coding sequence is TGTGCCAGCAGTCCACTGATGGGACAGCATAGCAATCAGCCCCAGCATTTT. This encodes CASSPLMGQHSNQPQHF.

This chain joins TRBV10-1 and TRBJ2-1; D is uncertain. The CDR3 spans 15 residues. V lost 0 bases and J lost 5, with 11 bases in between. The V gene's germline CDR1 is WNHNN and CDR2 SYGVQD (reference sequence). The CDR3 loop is CASSESIPPDNEQFF. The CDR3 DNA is TGCGCCAGCAGTGAGTCGATTCCGCCGGACAATGAGCAGTTCTTC.

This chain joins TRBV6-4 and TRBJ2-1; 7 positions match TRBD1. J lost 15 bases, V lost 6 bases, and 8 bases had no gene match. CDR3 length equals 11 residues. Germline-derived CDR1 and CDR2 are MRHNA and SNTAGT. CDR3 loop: CASSQTGAGFF. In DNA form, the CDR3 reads TGTGCCAGCAGCCAAACAGGGGCCGGGTTCTTC.

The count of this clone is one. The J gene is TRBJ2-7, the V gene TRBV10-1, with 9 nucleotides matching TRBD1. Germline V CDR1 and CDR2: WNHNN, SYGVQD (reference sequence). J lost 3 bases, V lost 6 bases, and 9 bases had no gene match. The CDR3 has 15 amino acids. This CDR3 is CASSKDRGSFYEQYF. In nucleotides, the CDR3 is TGCGCCAGCAGCAAGGACAGGGGAAGTTTCTACGAGCAGTACTTC.

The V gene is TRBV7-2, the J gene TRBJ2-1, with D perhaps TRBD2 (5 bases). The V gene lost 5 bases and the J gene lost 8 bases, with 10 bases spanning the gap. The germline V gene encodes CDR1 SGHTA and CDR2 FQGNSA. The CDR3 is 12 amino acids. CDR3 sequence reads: CASSPGMDEQFF. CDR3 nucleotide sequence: TGTGCCAGCAGCCCGGGAATGGATGAGCAGTTCTTC.

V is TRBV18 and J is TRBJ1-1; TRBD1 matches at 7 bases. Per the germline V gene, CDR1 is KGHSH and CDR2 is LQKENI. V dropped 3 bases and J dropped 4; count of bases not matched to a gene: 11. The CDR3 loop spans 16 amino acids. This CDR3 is CASSPQRQGSGTEAFF. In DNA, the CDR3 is TGTGCCAGCTCACCGCAACGACAGGGTTCGGGCACTGAAGCTTTCTTT.

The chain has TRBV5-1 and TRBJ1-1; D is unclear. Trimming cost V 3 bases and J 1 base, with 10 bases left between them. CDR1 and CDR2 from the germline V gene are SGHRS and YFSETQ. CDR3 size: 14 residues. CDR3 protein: CASSSLVGNTEAFF. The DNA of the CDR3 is TGCGCCAGCAGCTCCCTAGTGGGGAACACTGAAGCTTTCTTT.

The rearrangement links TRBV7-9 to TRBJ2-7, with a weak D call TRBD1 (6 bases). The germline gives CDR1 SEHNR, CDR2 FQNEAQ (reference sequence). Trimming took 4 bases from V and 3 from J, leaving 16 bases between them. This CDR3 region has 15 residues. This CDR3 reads CASSSWGPENYEQYF. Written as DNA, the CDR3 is TGTGCCAGCAGCTCCTGGGGGCCAGAAAACTACGAGCAGTACTTC.